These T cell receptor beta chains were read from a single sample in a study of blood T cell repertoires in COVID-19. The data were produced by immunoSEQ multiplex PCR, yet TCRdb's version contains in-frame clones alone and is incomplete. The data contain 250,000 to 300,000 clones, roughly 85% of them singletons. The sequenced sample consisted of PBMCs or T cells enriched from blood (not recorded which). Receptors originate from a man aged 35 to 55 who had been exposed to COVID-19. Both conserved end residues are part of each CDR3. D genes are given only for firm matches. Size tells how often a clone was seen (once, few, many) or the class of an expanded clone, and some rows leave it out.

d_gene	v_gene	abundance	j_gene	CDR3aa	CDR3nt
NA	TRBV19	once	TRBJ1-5	CASSKGSRQPQHF	TGTGCCAGTAGTAAGGGGTCTCGACAGCCCCAGCATTTT
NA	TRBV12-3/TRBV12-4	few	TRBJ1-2	CASSFTLAVHTF	TGTGCCAGCAGTTTCACGCTGGCCGTCCACACCTTC
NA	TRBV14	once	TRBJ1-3	CASSAQWTPGNTIYF	TGTGCCAGCAGCGCGCAGTGGACACCTGGAAACACCATATATTTT
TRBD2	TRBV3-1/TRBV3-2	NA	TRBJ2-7	CASSQELAGGYEQYF	TGTGCCAGCAGCCAAGAACTAGCGGGAGGGTACGAGCAGTACTTC
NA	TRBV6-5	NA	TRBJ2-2	CATKDSVTGELFF	TGTGCCACCAAGGACAGTGTCACCGGGGAGCTGTTTTTT
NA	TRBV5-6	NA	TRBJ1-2	CASSLEFVDYGYTF	TGTGCCAGCAGCTTGGAATTCGTCGACTATGGCTACACCTTC
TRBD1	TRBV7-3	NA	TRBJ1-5	CASSLGGRRGSNQPQHF	TGTGCCAGCAGCTTAGGAGGGCGCAGGGGGAGCAATCAGCCCCAGCATTTT
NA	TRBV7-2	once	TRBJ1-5	CASSLTGARQNQPQHF	TGTGCCAGCAGCCTAACAGGCGCTCGGCAAAATCAGCCCCAGCATTTT
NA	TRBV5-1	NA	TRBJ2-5	CASSLAYQETQYF	TGCGCCAGCAGCTTGGCCTACCAAGAGACCCAGTACTTC
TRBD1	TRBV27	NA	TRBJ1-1	CASTRDRTNTEAFF	TGTGCCAGCACCAGGGACAGGACGAACACTGAAGCTTTCTTT
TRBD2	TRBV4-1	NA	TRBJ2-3	CASSRLGSGSTDTQYF	TGCGCCAGCAGCCGTCTCGGTAGCGGGAGCACAGATACGCAGTATTTT
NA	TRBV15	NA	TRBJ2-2	CATSRDADRRRGELFF	TGTGCCACCAGCAGAGACGCGGATAGACGTAGGGGGGAGCTGTTTTTT
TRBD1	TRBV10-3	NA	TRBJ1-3	CAISGGTGPESFNTIYF	TGTGCCATCAGTGGTGGGACAGGCCCGGAAAGTTTCAACACCATATATTTT
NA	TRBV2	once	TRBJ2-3	CASRARSGLNTDTQYF	TGTGCCAGCAGGGCCCGAAGCGGACTTAACACAGATACGCAGTATTTT
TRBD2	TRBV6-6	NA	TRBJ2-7	CASSRSSGRLNSYEQYF	TGTGCCAGCAGTCGCTCTAGCGGGAGGCTTAATTCCTACGAGCAGTACTTC
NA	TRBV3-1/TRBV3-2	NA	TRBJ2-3	CASSQDSRVPFRTDTQYF	TGTGCCAGCAGCCAAGATTCCCGGGTACCCTTTCGCACAGATACGCAGTATTTT
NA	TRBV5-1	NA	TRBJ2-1	CATQGDESYNEQFF	TGCGCCACACAGGGAGATGAGTCCTACAATGAGCAGTTCTTC
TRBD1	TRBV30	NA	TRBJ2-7	CAWKAGMTGMSYEQYF	TGTGCCTGGAAAGCCGGGATGACAGGGATGTCCTACGAGCAGTACTTC
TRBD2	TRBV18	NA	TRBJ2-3	CASSFSGTSGDTQYF	TGTGCCAGCTCTTTCTCCGGGACTAGCGGAGATACGCAGTATTTT
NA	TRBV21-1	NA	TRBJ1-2	CASSKVTGAPNYGYTF	TGTGCCAGCAGCAAAGTAACAGGGGCCCCTAACTATGGCTACACCTTC
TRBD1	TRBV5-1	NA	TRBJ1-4	CASSFRDRNEKLFF	TGCGCCAGCAGCTTCCGGGACAGAAATGAAAAACTGTTTTTT
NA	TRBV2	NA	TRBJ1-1	CASTPDRNTEAFF	TGTGCCAGCACCCCTGACAGAAACACTGAAGCTTTCTTT
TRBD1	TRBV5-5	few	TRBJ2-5	CASTLGGEETQYF	TGTGCCAGCACCTTAGGGGGCGAAGAGACCCAGTACTTC
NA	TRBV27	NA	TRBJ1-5	CASSQSGRGISMSNQPQHF	TGTGCCAGCAGCCAATCCGGACGGGGAATATCTATGAGCAATCAGCCCCAGCATTTT
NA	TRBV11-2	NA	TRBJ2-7	CASSPLDEQYF	TGTGCCAGCAGCCCACTAGATGAGCAGTACTTC